The present T cell receptor beta chain was sequenced within a study of neurological immune-mediated disorders. The time point here: longitudinal time-point 2. PBMCs stored at -80 C, numbering 2 million, were the origin of the unsorted libraries. Over 170 million TCR-beta sequences from 15-18 subjects came out of each sequencing run. TCRdb recomputed calls from the 5' RACE reads with MiXCR, one row per CDR3 protein. The data hold 55,000 to 65,000 distinct CDR3 sequences, with 8.5% to 10% observed a single time. General observations from the study: In HTLV-1-associated myelopathy, TCR clonal expansion was greatest, and in multiple sclerosis it was least, below healthy controls. No sharing of CDR3 amino acid sequences was observed among expanded clones across subjects, suggesting private repertoires in all groups.

V was clipped by 1 base and J by 15 bases, with 13 bases between them. CDR3 length: 12 residues. Germline assignment: CDR1 MNHEY and CDR2 SVGAGI. This clonotype was counted at least ten times. As yet, its antigen is unknown. The chain carries TRBV6-5 and TRBJ2-1; tentatively, D is TRBD1 (6 bases). Sequenced sample: PBMCs. The clonotype originates from a man aged 25-45 years in good health. CDR3 residues: CASSYYGGSPFF. The CDR3 DNA follows: TGTGCCAGCAGTTACTATGGGGGCAGTCCGTTCTTC.